What follows is one T cell receptor beta chain and its context. Its matching antigen is unknown. This sample was included in a study of T cells after yellow fever vaccination. Study as a whole: Any fraction with a low cell number was prepared using SMART-Seq v4 Ultra Low Input.

Whole-study findings and limits: In FACS-sorted repertoires, abundant clonotypes from the bulk population could appear as contaminants. Most primary-vaccination clones recurred post-booster (roughly 96% CD4, 88% CD8).

5'RACE template switching generated TCR cDNA, adding a universal primer site and UMIs. TCRdb re-called the 5' RACE reads with MiXCR, one entry per CDR3 protein. This table holds 500,000 to 650,000 distinct CDR3 sequences, 9% to 15% found once. Germline V gives CDR1 MNHEY, CDR2 SMNVEV (reference sequence). The CDR3 runs to 13 residues. V dropped 3 bases and J dropped 2 bases, with 7 bases sitting between them. This receptor was obtained from a man aged 25-40 years who received the YFV17D yellow fever vaccine. This specimen was PBMCs, taken on the day of the yellow fever booster vaccination. This chain connects TRBV27 to TRBJ1-1; D gene uncertain. DNA for the CDR3: TGTGCCAGCAGTTTTGGGATTAACACTGAAGCTTTCTTT. Its protein product is CASSFGINTEAFF.